This T cell receptor (beta chain) was sequenced during a study of cytomegalovirus exposure and HLA in healthy donors. This CDR3 has 14 residues. The V end was cut by 4 bases, the J end by 6 bases, with 14 bases between. Germline loops: CDR1 SGHNT, CDR2 YYREEE (reference sequence). The study ran its PCR with 60 Vbeta and 13 Jbeta primers. Libraries were prepared by immunoSEQ multiplex PCR; TCRdb keeps only in-frame clonotypes and omits some of them. Of tens of thousands of clones listed, 75% to 85% were seen once; the top ten hold 1.5% to 2%. The source material was PBMCs. The clonotype comes from a woman in her 30s in good health and CMV-seronegative. The chain combines TRBV5-4 with TRBJ2-1; a weak D match, TRBD1 (5 bases). CDR3 loop: CASSTTGRVNEQFF. Here the CDR3 DNA reads TGTGCCAGCAGCACAACAGGAAGGGTCAATGAGCAGTTCTTC. Full variable domain (missing parts from reference TRBV5-4 and TRBJ2-1): ETGVTQSPTHLIKTRGQQVTLRCSSQSGHNTVSWYQQALGQGPQFIFQYYREEENGRGNFPPRFSGLQFPNYSSELNVNALELDDSALYLCASSTTGRVNEQFFGPGTRLTVL.